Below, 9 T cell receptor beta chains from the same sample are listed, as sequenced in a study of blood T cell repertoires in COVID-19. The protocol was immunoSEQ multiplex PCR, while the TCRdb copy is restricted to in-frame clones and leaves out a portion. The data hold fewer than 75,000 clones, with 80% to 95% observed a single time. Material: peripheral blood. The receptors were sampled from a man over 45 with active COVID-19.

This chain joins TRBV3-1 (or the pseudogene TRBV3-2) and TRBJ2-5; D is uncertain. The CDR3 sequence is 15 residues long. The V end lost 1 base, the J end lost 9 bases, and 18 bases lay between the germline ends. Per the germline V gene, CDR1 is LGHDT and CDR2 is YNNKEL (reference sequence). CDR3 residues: CASSQGRNLGWAQYF. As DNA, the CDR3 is TGTGCCAGCAGCCAAGGGAGAAACCTCGGGTGGGCCCAGTACTTC.

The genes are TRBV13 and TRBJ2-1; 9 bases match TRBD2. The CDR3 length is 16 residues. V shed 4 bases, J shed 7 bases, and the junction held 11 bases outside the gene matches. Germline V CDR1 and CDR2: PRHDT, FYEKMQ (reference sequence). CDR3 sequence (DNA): TGTGCCAGCAGCTCCAAACCGGGGCTAGCGGGGAATGAGCAGTTCTTC. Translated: CASSSKPGLAGNEQFF.

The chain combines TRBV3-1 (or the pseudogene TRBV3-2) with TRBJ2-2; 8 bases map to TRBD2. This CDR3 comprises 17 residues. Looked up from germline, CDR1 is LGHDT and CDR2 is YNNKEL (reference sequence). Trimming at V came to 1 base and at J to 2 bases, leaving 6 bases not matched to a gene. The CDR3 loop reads CASSQVAGRTNTGELFF. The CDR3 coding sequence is TGTGCCAGCAGCCAAGTAGCGGGGAGGACTAACACCGGGGAGCTGTTTTTT.

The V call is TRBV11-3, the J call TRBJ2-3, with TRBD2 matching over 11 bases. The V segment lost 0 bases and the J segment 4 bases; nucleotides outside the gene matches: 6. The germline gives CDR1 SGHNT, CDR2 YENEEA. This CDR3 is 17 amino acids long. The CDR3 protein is CASSLDRSSGGADTQYF. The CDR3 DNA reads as TGTGCCAGCAGCTTAGATCGTAGTAGCGGGGGGGCAGATACGCAGTATTTT.

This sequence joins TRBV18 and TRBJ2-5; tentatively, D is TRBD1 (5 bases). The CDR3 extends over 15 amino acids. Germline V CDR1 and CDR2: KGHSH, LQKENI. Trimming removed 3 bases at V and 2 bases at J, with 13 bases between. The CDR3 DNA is TGTGCCAGCTCACCTACTGGGGCCGATCAAGAGACCCAGTACTTC. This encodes CASSPTGADQETQYF.

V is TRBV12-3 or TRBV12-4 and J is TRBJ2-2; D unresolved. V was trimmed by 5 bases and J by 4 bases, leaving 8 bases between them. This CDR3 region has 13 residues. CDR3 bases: TGTGCCAGCAGTCGGAGTTTCACCGGGGAGCTGTTTTTT. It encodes CASSRSFTGELFF.

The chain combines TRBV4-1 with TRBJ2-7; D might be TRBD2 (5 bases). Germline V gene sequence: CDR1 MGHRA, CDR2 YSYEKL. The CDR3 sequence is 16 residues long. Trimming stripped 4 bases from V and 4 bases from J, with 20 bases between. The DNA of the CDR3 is TGCGCCAGCAGCCGATCAGGACTGGACTTAGCGTACGAGCAGTACTTC. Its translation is CASSRSGLDLAYEQYF.

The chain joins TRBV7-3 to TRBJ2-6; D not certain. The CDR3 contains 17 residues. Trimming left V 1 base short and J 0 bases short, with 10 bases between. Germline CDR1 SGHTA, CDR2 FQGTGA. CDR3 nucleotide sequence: TGTGCCAGCAGCTTAATACCACCCAGCTCTGGGGCCAACGTCCTGACTTTC. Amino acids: CASSLIPPSSGANVLTF.

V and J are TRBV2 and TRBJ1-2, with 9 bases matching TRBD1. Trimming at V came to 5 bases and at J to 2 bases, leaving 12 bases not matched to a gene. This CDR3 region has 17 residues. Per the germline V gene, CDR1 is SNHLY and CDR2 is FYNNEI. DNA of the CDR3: TGTGCCAGCAGTAAGGGACAGGGCCACCTCTTCAACTATGGCTACACCTTC. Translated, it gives CASSKGQGHLFNYGYTF.